The 3 T cell receptor beta chains below come from one sample, sequenced in a study of blood T cells in healthy people across ages. Sample-barcoded 5' priming and a J-beta primer mix drove a second PCR of about 6 to 12 cycles. TCRdb passed the 5' RACE reads through MiXCR, listing each CDR3 protein once. The sample lists over 1,500,000 distinct CDR3 sequences; about 49% were seen once. The sequenced sample was blood. Receptor source: a woman between 40 and 50 years old in good health.

The chain is built from TRBV3-1 and TRBJ2-7; TRBD2 matches 11 bases. V dropped 5 bases and J dropped 2; count of bases not matched to a gene: 14. There are 18 residues in the CDR3. Per the germline V gene, CDR1 is LGHDT and CDR2 is YNNKEL (reference sequence). DNA of the CDR3: TGTGCCAGCAGCGTAGAGGGGCTAGCGGGGGGCCTTGCCTACGAGCAGTACTTC. This sequence encodes CASSVEGLAGGLAYEQYF.

V gene TRBV20-1 combines with J gene TRBJ2-1; 8 bases agree with TRBD2. The DNA end favors TRBJ2-7, so the J call may be wrong. The CDR3 runs 16 residues. The germline CDR1 and CDR2 sequences are DFQATT and SNEGSKA (reference sequence). Here the CDR3 DNA reads TGCAGTGCTACGGTTCCGGGGGGGCGCTCCTACAATGAGCAGTACTTC. It translates to CSATVPGGRSYNEQYF.

This clonotype was observed a handful of times. The CDR3 DNA reads as TGTGCCAGCAGCCTGAGCGTTCTTGAGCAGTTCTTC. Its protein product is CASSLSVLEQFF. V usage is TRBV7-9 and J usage is TRBJ2-1; D is uncertain. The CDR3 consists of 12 residues. With 5 bases removed from V and 9 bases from J, the gap between germline ends came to 11 bases. Per the germline V gene, CDR1 is SEHNR and CDR2 is FQNEAQ (reference sequence).